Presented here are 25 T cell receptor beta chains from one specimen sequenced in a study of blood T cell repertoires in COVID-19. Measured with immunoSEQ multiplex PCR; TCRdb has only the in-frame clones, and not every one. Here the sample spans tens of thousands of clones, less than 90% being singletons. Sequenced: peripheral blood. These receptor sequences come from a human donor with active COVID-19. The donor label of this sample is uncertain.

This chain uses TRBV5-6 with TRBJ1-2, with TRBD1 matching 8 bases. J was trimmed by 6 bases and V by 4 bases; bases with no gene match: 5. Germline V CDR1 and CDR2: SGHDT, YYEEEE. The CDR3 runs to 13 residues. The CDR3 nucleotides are TGTGCCAGCAGCAAGAGACAGGGGAATGGCTACACCTTC. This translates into CASSKRQGNGYTF.

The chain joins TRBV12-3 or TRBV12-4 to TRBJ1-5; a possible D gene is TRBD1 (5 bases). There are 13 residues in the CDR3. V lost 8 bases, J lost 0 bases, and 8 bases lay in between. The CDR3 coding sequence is TGTGCCAGCGGGGCAAATAGCAATCAGCCCCAGCATTTT. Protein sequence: CASGANSNQPQHF.

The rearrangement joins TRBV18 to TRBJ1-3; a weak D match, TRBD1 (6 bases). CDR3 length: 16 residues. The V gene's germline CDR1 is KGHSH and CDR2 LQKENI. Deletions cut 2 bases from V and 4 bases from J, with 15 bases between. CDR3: CASSPYADRPGNTIYF. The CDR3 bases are TGTGCCAGCTCACCATACGCGGACAGACCCGGAAACACCATATATTTT.

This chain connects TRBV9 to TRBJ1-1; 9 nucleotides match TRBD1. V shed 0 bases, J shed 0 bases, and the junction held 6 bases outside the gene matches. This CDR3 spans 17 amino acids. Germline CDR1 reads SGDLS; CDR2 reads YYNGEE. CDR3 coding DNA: TGTGCCAGCAGCGTAGCCGGGACAGGGCACATGAACACTGAAGCTTTCTTT. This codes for CASSVAGTGHMNTEAFF.

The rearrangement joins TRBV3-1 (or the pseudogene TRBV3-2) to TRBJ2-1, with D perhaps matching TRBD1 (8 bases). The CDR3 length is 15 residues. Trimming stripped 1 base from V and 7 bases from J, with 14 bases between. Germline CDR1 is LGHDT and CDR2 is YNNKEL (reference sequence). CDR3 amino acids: CASSQGTGGVNEQFF. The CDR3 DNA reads TGTGCCAGCAGCCAAGGAACAGGGGGGGTAAATGAGCAGTTCTTC.

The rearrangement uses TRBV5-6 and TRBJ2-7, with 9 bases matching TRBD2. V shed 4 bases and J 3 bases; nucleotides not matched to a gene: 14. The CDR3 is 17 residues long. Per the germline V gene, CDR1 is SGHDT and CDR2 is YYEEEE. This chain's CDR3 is CASSLWGAGLAYYEQYF. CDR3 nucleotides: TGTGCCAGCAGCCTTTGGGGAGCGGGACTAGCCTACTACGAGCAGTACTTC.

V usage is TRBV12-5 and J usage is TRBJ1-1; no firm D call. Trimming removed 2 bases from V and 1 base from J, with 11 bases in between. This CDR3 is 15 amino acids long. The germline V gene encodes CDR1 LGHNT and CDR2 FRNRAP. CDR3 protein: CASGLSPLRNTEAFF. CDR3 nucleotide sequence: TGTGCTAGTGGTTTGTCACCCCTCAGGAACACTGAAGCTTTCTTT.

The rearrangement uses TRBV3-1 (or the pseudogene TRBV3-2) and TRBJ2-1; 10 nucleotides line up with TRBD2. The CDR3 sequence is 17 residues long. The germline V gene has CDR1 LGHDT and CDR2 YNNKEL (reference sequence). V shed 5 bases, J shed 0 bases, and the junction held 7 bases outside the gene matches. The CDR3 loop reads CASSYGLAVSSYNEQFF. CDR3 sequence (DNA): TGTGCCAGCAGCTACGGACTAGCGGTTAGCTCCTACAATGAGCAGTTCTTC.

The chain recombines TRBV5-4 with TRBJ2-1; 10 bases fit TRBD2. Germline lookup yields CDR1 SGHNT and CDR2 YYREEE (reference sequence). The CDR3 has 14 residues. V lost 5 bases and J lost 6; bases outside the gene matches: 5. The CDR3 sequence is CASSLLAGANEQFF. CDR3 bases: TGTGCCAGCAGTCTCCTAGCGGGGGCCAATGAGCAGTTCTTC.

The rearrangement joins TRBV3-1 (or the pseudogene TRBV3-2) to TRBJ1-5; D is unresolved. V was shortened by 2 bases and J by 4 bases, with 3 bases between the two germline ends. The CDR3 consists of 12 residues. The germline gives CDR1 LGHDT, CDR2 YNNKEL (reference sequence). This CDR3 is CASSQQNQPQHF. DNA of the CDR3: TGTGCCAGCAGCCAACAAAATCAGCCCCAGCATTTT.

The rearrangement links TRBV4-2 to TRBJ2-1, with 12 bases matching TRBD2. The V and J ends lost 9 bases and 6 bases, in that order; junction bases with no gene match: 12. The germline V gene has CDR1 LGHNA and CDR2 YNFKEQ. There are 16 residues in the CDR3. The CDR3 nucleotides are TGTGCCAGTACCGGGGCTAGCGGGGGGGCCAGCAATGAGCAGTTCTTC. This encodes CASTGASGGASNEQFF.

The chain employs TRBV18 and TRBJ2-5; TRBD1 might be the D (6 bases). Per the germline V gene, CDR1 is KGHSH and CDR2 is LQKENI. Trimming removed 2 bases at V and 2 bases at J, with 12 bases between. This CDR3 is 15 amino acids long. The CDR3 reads CASSPGAQGQETQYF. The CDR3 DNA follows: TGTGCCAGCTCACCAGGGGCACAGGGTCAAGAGACCCAGTACTTC. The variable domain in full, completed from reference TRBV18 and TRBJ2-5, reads NAGVMQNPRHLVRRRGQEARLRCSPMKGHSHVYWYRQLPEEGLKFMVYLQKENIIDESGMPKERFSAEFPKEGPSILRIQQVVRGDSAAYFCASSPGAQGQETQYFGPGTRLLVL.

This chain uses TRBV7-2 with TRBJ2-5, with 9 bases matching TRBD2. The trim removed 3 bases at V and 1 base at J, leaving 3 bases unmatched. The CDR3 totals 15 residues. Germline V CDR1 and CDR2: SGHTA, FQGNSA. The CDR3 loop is CASSFSGGLQETQYF. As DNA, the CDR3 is TGTGCCAGCAGCTTTAGCGGGGGACTCCAAGAGACCCAGTACTTC.

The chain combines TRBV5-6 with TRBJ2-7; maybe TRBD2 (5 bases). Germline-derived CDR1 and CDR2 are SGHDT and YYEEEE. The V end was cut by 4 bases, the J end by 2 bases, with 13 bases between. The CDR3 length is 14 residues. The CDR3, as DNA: TGTGCCAGCAGCCTGCCGGGATCTACCTACGAGCAGTACTTC. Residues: CASSLPGSTYEQYF.

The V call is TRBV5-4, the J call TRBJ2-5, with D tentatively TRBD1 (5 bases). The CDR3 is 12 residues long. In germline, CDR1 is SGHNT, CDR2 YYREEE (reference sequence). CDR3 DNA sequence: TGTGCTGGGGCGTGGGGCCAAGAGACCCAGTACTTC. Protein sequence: CAGAWGQETQYF. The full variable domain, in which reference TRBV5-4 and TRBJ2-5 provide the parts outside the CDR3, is ETGVTQSPTHLIKTRGQQVTLRCSSQSGHNTVSWYQQALGQGPQFIFQYYREEENGRGNFPPRFSGLQFPNYSSELNVNALELDDSALYLCAGAWGQETQYFGPGTRLLVL.

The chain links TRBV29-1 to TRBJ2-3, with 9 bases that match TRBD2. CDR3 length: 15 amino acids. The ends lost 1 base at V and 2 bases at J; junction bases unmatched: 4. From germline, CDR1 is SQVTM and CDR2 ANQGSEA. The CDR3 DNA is TGCAGCGTTGAAGGGGCTAGCGGGGTCACAGATACGCAGTATTTT. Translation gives CSVEGASGVTDTQYF.

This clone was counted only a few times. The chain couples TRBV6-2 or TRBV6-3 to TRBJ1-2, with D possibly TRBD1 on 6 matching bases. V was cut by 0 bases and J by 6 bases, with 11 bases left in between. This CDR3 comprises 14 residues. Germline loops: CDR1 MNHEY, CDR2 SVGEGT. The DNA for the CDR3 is TGTGCCAGCAGTTACTCGGGACATCAGAATGGCTACACCTTC. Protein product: CASSYSGHQNGYTF.

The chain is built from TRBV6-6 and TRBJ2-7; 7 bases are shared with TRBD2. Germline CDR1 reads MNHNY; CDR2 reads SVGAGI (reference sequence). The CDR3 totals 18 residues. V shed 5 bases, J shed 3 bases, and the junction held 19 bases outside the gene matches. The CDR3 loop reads CASSPAGRLGFGGYEQYF. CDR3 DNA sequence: TGTGCCAGCAGTCCAGCGGGGCGATTAGGTTTCGGTGGCTACGAGCAGTACTTC.

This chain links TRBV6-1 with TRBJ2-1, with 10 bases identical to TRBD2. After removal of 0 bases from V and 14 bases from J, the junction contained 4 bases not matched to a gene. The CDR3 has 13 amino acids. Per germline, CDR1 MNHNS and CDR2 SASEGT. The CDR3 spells CASSEAQSGGEFF. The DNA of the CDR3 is TGTGCCAGCAGTGAAGCGCAGAGCGGGGGGGAGTTCTTC.

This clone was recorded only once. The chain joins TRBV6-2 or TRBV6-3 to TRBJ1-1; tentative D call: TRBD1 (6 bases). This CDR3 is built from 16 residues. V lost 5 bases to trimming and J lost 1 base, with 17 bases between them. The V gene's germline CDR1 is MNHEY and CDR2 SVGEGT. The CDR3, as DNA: TGTGCCAGCAGTATATTTGACAGGTCTAAGAACACTGAAGCTTTCTTT. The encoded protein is CASSIFDRSKNTEAFF.

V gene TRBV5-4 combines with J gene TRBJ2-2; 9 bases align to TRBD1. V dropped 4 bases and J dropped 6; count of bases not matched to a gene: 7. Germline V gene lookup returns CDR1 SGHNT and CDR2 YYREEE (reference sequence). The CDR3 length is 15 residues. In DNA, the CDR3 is TGTGCCAGCAGCCTCCCGGGACAGGGTCCCGGGGAGCTGTTTTTT. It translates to CASSLPGQGPGELFF.

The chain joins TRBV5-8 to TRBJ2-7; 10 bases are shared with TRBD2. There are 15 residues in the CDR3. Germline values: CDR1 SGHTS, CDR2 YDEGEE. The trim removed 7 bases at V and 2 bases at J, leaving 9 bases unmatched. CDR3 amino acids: CASLQTSGITYEQYF. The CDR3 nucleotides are TGTGCCAGCTTGCAAACTAGCGGGATAACCTACGAGCAGTACTTC.

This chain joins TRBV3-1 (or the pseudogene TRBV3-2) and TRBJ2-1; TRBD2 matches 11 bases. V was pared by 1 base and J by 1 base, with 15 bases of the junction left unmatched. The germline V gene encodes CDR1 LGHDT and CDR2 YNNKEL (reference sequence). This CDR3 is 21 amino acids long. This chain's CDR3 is CASSQVSTSGMSLGSYNEQFF. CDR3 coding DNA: TGTGCCAGCAGCCAAGTGTCGACTAGCGGGATGTCCCTTGGGTCCTACAATGAGCAGTTCTTC.

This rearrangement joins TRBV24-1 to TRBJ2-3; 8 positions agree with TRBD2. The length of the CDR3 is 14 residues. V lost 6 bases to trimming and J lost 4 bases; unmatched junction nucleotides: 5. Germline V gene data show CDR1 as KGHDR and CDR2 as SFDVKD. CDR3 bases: TGTGCCACCAGTCGCGGGGGGTTCGCAGATACGCAGTATTTT. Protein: CATSRGGFADTQYF.

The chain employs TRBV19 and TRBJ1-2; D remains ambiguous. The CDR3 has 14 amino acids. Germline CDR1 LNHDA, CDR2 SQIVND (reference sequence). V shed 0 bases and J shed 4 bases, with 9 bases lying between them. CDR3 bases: TGTGCCAGTAGTATAGAAAGGAACAGCTATGGCTACACCTTC. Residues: CASSIERNSYGYTF.